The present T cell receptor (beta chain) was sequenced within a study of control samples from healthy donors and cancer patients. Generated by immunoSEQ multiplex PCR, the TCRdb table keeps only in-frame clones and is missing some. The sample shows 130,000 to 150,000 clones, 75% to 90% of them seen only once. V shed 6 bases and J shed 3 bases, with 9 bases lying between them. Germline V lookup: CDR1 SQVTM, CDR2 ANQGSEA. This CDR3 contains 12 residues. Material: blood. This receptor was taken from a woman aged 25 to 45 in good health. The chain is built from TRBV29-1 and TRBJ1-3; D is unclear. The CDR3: CSVVHGGNTIYF. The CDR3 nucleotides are TGCAGCGTCGTCCACGGTGGAAACACCATATATTTT. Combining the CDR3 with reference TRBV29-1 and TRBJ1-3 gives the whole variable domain SAVISQKPSRDICQRGTSLTIQCQVDSQVTMMFWYRQQPGQSLTLIATANQGSEATYESGFVIDKFPISRPNLTFSTLTVSNMSPEDSSIYLCSVVHGGNTIYFGEGSWLTVV.